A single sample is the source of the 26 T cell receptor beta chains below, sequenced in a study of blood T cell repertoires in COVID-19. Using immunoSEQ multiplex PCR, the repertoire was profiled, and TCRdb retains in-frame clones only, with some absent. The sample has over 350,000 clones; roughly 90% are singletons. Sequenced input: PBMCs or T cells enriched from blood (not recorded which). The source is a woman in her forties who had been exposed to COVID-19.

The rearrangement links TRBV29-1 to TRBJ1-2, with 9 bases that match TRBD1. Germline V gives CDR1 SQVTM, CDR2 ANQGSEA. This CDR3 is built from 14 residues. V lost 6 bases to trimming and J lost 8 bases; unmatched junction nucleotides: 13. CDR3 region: CSVGDRDRVKGYTF. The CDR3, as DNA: TGCAGCGTCGGCGATCGGGACAGGGTAAAAGGCTACACCTTC. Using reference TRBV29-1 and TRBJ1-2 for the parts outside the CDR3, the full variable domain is SAVISQKPSRDICQRGTSLTIQCQVDSQVTMMFWYRQQPGQSLTLIATANQGSEATYESGFVIDKFPISRPNLTFSTLTVSNMSPEDSSIYLCSVGDRDRVKGYTFGSGTRLTVV.

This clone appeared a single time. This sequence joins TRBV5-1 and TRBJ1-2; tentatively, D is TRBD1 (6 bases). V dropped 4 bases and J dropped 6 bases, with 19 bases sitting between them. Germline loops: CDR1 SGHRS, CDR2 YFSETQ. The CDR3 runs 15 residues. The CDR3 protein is CASSPVRGSGDGYTF. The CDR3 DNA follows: TGCGCCAGCAGCCCGGTCAGGGGCTCCGGTGATGGCTACACCTTC.

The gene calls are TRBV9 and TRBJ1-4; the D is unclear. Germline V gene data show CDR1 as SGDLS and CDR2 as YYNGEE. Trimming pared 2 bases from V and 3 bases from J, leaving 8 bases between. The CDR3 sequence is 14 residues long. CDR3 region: CASSVGDPNEKLFF. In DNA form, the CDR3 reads TGTGCCAGCAGCGTCGGTGATCCTAATGAAAAACTGTTTTTT.

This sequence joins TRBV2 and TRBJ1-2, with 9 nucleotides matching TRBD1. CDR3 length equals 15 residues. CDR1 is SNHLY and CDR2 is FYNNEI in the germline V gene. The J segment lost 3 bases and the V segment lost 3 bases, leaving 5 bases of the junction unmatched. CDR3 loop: CASSEIGDRDYGYTF. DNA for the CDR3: TGTGCCAGCAGTGAGATTGGGGACAGGGACTATGGCTACACCTTC.

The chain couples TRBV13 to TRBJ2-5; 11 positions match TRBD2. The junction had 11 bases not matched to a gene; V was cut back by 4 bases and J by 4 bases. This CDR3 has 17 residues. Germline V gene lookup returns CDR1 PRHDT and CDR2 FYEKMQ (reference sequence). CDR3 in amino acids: CASSSGTSGIRGETQYF. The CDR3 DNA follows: TGTGCCAGCAGCTCCGGGACTAGCGGAATAAGGGGAGAGACCCAGTACTTC.

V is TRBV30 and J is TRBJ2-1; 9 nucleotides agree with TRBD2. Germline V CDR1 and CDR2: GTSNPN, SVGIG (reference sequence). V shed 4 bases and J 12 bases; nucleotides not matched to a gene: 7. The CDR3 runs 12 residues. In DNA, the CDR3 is TGTGCCTGGACGGCGGGGGGGCACGGGCAGTTCTTC. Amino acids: CAWTAGGHGQFF.

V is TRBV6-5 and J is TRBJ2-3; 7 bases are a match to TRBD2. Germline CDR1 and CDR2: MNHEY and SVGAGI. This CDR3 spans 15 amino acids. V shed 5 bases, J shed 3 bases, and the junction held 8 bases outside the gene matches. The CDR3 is CASSPWEGPTDTQYF. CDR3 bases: TGTGCCAGCAGTCCGTGGGAGGGCCCGACAGATACGCAGTATTTT.

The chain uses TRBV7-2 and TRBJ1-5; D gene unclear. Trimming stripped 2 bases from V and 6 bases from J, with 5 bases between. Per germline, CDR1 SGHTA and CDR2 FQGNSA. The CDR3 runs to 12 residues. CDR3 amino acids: CASSLPSQPQHF. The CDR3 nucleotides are TGTGCCAGCAGCTTACCCAGTCAGCCCCAGCATTTT.

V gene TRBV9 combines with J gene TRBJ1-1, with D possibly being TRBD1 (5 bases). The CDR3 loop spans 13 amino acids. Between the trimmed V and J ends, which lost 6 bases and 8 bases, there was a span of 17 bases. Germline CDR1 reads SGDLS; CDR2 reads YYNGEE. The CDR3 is CASTRRQNLEAFF. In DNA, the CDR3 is TGTGCCAGCACCCGACGACAGAATCTAGAAGCTTTCTTT. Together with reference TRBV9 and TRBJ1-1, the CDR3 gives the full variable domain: DSGVTQTPKHLITATGQRVTLRCSPRSGDLSVYWYQQSLDQGLQFLIQYYNGEERAKGNILERFSAQQFPDLHSELNLSSLELGDSALYFCASTRRQNLEAFFGQGTRLTVV.

This CDR3 is CASSEDFRANVLTF. DNA of the CDR3: TGTGCCAGCAGTGAGGACTTTCGGGCCAACGTCCTGACTTTC. The genes are TRBV2 and TRBJ2-6, with D possibly matching TRBD2 (5 bases). CDR3 length: 14 residues. In germline, CDR1 is SNHLY, CDR2 FYNNEI. The V and J ends lost 3 bases and 5 bases respectively, with 8 bases between them.

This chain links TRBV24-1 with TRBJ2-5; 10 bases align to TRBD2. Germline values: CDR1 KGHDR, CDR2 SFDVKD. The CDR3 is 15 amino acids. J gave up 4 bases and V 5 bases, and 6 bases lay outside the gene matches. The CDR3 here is CATSVGSGGAETQYF. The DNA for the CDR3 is TGTGCCACCAGTGTCGGGAGCGGGGGGGCAGAGACCCAGTACTTC.

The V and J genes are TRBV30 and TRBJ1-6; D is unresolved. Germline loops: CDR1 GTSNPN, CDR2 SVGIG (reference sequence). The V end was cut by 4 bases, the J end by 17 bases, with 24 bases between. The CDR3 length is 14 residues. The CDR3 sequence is CAWKTDGQAVRIHF. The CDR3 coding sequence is TGTGCCTGGAAAACCGATGGCCAGGCAGTCCGAATCCACTTT.

CDR3 bases: TGTGCCAGCAGTTACGTGGGAAGGGGTAATTCACCCCTCCACTTT. Residues: CASSYVGRGNSPLHF. V usage is TRBV6-5 and J usage is TRBJ1-6, with a possible D match to TRBD1 (5 bases). The CDR3 covers 15 residues. V was shortened by 2 bases and J by 6 bases, with 11 bases between the two germline ends. Germline V gives CDR1 MNHEY, CDR2 SVGAGI.

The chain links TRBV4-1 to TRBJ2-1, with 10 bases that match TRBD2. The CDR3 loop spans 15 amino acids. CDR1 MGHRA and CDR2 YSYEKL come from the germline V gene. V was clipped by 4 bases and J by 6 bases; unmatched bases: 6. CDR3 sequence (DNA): TGCGCCAGCAGCCTAGGGACTAGCGAAACCAATGAGCAGTTCTTC. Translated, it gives CASSLGTSETNEQFF.

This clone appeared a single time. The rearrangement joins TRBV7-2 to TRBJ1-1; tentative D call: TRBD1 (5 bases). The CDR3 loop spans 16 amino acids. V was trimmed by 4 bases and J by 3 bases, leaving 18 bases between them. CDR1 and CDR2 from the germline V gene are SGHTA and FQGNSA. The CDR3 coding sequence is TGTGCCAGCAGCTCGCGGACAAGCTGGACGTACACTGAAGCTTTCTTT. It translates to CASSSRTSWTYTEAFF.

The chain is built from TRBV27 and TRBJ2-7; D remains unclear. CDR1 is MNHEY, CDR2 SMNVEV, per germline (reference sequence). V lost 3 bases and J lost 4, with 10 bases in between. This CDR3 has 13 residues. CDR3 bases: TGTGCCAGCAGTTTGGGTAGCTTATACGAGCAGTACTTC. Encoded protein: CASSLGSLYEQYF.

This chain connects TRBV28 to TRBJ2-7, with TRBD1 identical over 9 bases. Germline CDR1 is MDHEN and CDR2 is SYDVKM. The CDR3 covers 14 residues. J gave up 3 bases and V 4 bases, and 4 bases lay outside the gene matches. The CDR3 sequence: CASSSGTGRYEQYF. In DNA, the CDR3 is TGTGCCAGCAGTTCCGGGACAGGGCGCTACGAGCAGTACTTC. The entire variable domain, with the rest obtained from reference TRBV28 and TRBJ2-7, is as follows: DVKVTQSSRYLVKRTGEKVFLECVQDMDHENMFWYRQDPGLGLRLIYFSYDVKMKEKGDIPEGYSVSREKKERFSLILESASTNQTSMYLCASSSGTGRYEQYFGPGTRLTVT.

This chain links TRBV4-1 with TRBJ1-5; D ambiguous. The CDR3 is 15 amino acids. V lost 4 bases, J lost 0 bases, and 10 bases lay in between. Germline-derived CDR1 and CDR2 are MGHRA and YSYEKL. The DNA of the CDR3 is TGCGCCAGCAGCCCTAGAATTTATAGCAATCAGCCCCAGCATTTT. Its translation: CASSPRIYSNQPQHF.

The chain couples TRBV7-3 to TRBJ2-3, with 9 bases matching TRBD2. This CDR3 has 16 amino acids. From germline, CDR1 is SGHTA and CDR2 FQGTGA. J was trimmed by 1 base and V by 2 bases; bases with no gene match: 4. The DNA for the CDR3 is TGTGCCAGCAGCTTATGGAGGACTAGCGGCACAGATACGCAGTATTTT. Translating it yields CASSLWRTSGTDTQYF.

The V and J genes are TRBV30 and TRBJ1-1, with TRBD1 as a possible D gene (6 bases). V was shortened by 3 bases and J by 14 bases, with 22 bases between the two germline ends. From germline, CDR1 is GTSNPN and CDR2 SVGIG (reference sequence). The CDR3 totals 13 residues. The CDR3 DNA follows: TGTGCCTGGAGCCAAGGGCGGATAACAGGGTACTTCTTT. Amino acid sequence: CAWSQGRITGYFF.

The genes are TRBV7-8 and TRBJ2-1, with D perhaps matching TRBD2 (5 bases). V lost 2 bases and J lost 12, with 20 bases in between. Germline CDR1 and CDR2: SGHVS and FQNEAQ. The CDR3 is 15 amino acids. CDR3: CASSLTPPDPGGQFF. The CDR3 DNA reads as TGTGCCAGCAGCTTAACCCCCCCAGACCCCGGAGGGCAGTTCTTC.

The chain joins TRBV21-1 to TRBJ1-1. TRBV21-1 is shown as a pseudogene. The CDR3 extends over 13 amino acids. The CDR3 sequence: CASSLGFCLAAFF. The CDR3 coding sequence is TGTGCCAGCAGCCTAGGATTTTGTCTTGCAGCTTTCTTT.

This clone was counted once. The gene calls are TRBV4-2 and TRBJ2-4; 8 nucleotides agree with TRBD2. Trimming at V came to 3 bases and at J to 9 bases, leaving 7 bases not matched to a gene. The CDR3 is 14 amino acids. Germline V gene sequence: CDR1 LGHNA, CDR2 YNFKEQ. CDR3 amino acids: CASSQSGTSVIQYF. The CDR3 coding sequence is TGTGCCAGCAGCCAGTCCGGGACTAGTGTCATTCAGTACTTC.

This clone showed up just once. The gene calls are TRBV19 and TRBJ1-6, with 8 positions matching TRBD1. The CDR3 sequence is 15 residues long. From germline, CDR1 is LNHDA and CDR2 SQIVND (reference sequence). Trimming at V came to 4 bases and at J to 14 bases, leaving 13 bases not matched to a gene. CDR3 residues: CASSKGQGASSTLHF. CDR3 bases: TGTGCCAGTAGTAAGGGGCAGGGGGCAAGTTCGACCCTCCACTTT.

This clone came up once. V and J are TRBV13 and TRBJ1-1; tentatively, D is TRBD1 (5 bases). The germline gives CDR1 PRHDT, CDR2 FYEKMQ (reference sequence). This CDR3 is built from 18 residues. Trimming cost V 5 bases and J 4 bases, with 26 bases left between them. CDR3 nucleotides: TGTGCCAGCAGCCGAGCGACTAAATCGGAGGGGACGGTCACTGAAGCTTTCTTT. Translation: CASSRATKSEGTVTEAFF.

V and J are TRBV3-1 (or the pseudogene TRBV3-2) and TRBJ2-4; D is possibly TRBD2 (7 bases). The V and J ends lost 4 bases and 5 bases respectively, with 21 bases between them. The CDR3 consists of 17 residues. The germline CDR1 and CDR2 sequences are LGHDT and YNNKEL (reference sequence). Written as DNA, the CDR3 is TGTGCCAGCAGCCTCCTCTTGGGGGGGGGCCGAGAAAACATTCAGTACTTC. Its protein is CASSLLLGGGRENIQYF.